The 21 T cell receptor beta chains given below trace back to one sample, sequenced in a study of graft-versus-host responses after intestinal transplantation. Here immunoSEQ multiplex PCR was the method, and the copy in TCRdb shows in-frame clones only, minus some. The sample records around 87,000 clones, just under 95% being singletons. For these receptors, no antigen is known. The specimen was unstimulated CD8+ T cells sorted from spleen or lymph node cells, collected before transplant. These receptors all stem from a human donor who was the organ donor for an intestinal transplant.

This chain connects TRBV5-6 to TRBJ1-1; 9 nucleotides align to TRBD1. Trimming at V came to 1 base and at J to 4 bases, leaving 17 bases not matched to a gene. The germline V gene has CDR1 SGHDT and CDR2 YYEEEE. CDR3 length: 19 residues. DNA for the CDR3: TGTGCCAGCAGCTTGAGACCCAGATGGCTCCGGGACAGGGCCACTGAAGCTTTCTTT. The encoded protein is CASSLRPRWLRDRATEAFF.

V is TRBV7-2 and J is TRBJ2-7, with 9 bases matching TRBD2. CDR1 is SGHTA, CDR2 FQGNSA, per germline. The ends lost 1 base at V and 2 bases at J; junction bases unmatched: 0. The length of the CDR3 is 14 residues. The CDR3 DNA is TGTGCCAGCAGCTTAGGCGGGGGGGCCTACGAGCAGTACTTC. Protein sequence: CASSLGGGAYEQYF. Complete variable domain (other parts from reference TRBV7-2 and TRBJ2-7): GAGVSQSPSNKVTEKGKDVELRCDPISGHTALYWYRQSLGQGLEFLIYFQGNSAPDKSGLPSDRFSAERTGGSVSTLTIQRTQQEDSAVYLCASSLGGGAYEQYFGPGTRLTVT.

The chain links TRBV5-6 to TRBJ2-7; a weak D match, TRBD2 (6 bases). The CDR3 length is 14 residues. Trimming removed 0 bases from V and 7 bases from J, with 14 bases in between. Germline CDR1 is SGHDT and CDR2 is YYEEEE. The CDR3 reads CASSLGGGAGEQYF. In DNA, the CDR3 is TGTGCCAGCAGCTTGGGTGGAGGGGCAGGGGAGCAGTACTTC.

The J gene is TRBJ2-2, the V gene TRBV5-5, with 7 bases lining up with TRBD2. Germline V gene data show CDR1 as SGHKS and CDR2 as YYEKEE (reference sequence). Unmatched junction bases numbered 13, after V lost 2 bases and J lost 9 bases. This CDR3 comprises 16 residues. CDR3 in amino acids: CASSFGRGKIYRELFF. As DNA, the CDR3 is TGTGCCAGCAGCTTTGGGAGGGGCAAGATATACCGGGAGCTGTTTTTT.

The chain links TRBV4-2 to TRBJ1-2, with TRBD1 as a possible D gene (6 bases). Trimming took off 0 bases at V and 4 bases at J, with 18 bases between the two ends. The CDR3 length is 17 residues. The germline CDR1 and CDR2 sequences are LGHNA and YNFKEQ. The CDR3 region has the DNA TGTGCCAGCAGCCAAGAAGTAGGGGGGGGCTTTGCCTATGGCTACACCTTC. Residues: CASSQEVGGGFAYGYTF.

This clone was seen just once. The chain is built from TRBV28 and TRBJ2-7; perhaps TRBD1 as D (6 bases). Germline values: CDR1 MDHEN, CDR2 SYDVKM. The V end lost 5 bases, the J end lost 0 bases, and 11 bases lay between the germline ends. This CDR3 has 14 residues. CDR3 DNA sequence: TGTGCCAGCAGTGCCAGGGGCTACTCCTACGAGCAGTACTTC. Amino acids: CASSARGYSYEQYF.

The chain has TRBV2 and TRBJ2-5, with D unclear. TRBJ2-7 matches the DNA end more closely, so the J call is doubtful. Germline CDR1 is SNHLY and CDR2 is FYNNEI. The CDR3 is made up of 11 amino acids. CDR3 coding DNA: TGTGCCAGCAGTGGGGGCTACGAGCAGTACTTC. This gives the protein CASSGGYEQYF.

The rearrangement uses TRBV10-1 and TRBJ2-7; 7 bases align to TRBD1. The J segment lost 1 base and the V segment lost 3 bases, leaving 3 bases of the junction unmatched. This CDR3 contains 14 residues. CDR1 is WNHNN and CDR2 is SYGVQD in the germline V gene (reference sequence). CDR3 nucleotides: TGCGCCAGCAGTGAAGGGGGCCATTCCTACGAGCAGTACTTC. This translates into CASSEGGHSYEQYF.

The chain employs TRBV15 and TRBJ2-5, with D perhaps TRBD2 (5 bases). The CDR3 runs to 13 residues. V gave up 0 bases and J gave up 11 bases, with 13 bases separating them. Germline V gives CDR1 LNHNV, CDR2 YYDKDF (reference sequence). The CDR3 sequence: CATSRERASGQYF. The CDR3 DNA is TGTGCCACCAGCAGAGAGAGGGCGTCGGGGCAGTACTTC.

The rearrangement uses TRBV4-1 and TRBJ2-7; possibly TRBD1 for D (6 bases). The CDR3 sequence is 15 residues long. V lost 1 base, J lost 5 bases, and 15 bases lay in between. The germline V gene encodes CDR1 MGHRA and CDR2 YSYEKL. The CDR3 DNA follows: TGCGCCAGCAGCCAAGTGGGGGCTTCAGGGGACGAGCAGTACTTC. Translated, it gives CASSQVGASGDEQYF.

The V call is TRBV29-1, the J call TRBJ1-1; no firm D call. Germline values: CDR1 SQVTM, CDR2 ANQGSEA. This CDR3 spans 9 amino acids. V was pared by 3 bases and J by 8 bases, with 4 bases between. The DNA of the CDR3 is TGCAGCGTTGACAGGGAAGCTTTCTTT. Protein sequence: CSVDREAFF.

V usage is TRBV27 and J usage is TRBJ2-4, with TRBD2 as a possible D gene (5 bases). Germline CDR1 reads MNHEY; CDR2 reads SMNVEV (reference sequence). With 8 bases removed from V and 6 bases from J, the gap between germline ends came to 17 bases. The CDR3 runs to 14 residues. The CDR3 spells CASGPAPGRNIQYF. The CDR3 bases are TGTGCCAGCGGGCCCGCCCCGGGAAGAAACATTCAGTACTTC.

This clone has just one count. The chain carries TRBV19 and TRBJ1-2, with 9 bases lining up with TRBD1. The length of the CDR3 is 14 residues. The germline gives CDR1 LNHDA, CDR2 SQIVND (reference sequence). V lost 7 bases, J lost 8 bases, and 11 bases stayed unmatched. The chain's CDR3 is CASTPGTGTWGYTF. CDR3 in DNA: TGTGCCAGTACTCCAGGGACAGGGACCTGGGGCTACACCTTC.

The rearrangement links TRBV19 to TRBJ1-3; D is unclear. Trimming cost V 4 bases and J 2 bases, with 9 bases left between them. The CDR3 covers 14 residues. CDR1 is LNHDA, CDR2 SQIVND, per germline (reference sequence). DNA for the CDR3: TGTGCCAGTAGTACGGGTTGGACTGGAAACACCATATATTTT. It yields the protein CASSTGWTGNTIYF.

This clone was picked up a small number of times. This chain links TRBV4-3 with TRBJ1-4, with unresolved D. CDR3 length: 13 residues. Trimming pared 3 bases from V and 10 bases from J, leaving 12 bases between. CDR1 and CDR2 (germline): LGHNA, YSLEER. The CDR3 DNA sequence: TGCGCCAGCAGCCAGATCAATGAGGGAAAACTGTTTTTT. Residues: CASSQINEGKLFF.

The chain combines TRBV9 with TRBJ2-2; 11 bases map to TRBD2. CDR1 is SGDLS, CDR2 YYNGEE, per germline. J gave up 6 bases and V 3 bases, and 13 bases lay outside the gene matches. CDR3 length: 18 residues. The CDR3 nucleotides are TGTGCCAGCAGCGGCGTAGGTAGCCGACTAGCGGGGTCCGGGGAGCTGTTTTTT. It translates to CASSGVGSRLAGSGELFF.

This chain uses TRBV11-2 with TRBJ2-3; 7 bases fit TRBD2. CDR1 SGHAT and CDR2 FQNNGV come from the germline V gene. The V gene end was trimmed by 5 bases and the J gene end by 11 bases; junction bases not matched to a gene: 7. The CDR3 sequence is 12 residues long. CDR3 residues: CASSPERGRQYF. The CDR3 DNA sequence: TGTGCCAGCAGCCCAGAGCGGGGCCGGCAGTATTTT.

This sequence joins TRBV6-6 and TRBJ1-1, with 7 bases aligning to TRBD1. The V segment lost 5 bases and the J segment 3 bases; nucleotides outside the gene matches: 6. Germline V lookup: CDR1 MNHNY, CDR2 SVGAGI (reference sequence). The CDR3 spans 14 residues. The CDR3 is CASSPGGGYTEAFF. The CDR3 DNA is TGTGCCAGCAGTCCGGGAGGGGGCTACACTGAAGCTTTCTTT.

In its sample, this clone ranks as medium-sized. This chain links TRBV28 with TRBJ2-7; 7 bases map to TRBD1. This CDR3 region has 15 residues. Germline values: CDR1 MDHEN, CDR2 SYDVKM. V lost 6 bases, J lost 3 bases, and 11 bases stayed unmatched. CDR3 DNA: TGTGCCAGCAGGGCACCCGGGACAGTGGGCTACGAGCAGTACTTC. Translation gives CASRAPGTVGYEQYF.

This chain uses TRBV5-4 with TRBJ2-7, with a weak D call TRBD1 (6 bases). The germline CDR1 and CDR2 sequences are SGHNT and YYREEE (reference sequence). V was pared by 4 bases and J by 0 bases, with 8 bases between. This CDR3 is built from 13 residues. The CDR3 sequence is CASSQGSSYEQYF. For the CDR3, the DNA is TGTGCCAGCAGCCAGGGGAGCTCCTACGAGCAGTACTTC.

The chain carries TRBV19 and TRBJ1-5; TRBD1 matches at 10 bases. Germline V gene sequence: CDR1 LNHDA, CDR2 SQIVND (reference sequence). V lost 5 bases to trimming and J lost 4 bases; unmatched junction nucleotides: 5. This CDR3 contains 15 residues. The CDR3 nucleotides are TGTGCCAGTAGTCCCGGGGACAGGGGAAATCAGCCCCAGCATTTT. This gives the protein CASSPGDRGNQPQHF.